What follows are 8 T cell receptor beta chains derived from one specimen sequenced in a study of neurological immune-mediated disorders (dated by TCRdb to between 2017 and 2020). Taken with the paper, the label for time point translates to: longitudinal time-point 1 (baseline). The library was prepared using 5' RACE. TCRdb names Illumina HiSeq 2500 as the instrument used. TCRdb reprocessed the public reads (quality trimming at Q25 with fastp, clone calling with MiXCR) and kept in-frame beta chains. Duplicate CDR3 protein sequences are folded into a single record with the most common DNA and genes. For this sample there are around 60,000 distinct CDR3 sequences; around 10% appear just once. The ten top clones hold around 6.7% of the sample. The specimen sequenced was PBMCs. The origin of the receptors is a male donor with HTLV-1-associated myelopathy (HAM/TSP).

There are many counts of this clonotype. V and J are TRBV27 and TRBJ1-5, with 8 bases aligning to TRBD1. This CDR3 has 17 amino acids. V was pared by 3 bases and J by 2 bases, with 9 bases of the junction left unmatched. CDR1 is MNHEY and CDR2 is SMNVEV in the germline V gene (reference sequence). The CDR3 bases are TGTGCCAGCAGTTTCCTCGGGACAGGAGTGGGCAATCAGCCCCAGCATTTT. Translating it yields CASSFLGTGVGNQPQHF.

This clonotype showed up just a few times. The rearrangement joins TRBV6-5 to TRBJ2-5; 10 nucleotides match TRBD2. V trimming: 2 bases; J trimming: 4 bases; junction bases outside the gene matches: 4. The CDR3 is 15 residues long. CDR1 is MNHEY, CDR2 SVGAGI, per germline. This CDR3 is CASSYLAGAAETQYF. CDR3 bases: TGTGCCAGCAGTTACCTAGCGGGAGCCGCAGAGACCCAGTACTTC.

This clonotype was seen many times. The CDR3 is CASRTPGTAYEQYF. CDR3 nucleotides: TGTGCCAGCAGGACCCCCGGGACAGCCTACGAGCAGTACTTC. The V gene is TRBV28, the J gene TRBJ2-7; 7 nucleotides line up with TRBD1. CDR1 and CDR2 (germline): MDHEN, SYDVKM. Unmatched junction bases numbered 7, after V lost 6 bases and J lost 2 bases. This CDR3 is built from 14 residues. The full variable domain, with the rest looked up from reference TRBV28 and TRBJ2-7, is DVKVTQSSRYLVKRTGEKVFLECVQDMDHENMFWYRQDPGLGLRLIYFSYDVKMKEKGDIPEGYSVSREKKERFSLILESASTNQTSMYLCASRTPGTAYEQYFGPGTRLTVT.

This clonotype was found many times. The chain carries TRBV5-1 and TRBJ1-1, with D unresolved. CDR1 and CDR2 from the germline V gene are SGHRS and YFSETQ. This CDR3 has 13 amino acids. The germline V and J ends were trimmed by 2 bases and 2 bases, with 7 bases remaining between them. The CDR3 sequence is CASSFNINTEAFF. CDR3 nucleotides: TGCGCCAGCAGCTTTAACATCAACACTGAAGCTTTCTTT.

There are many counts of this clonotype. The chain couples TRBV5-1 to TRBJ1-4; TRBD1 matches 8 bases. In germline, CDR1 is SGHRS, CDR2 YFSETQ. The trim removed 4 bases at V and 3 bases at J, leaving 5 bases unmatched. The CDR3 totals 15 residues. The CDR3 DNA sequence: TGCGCCAGCAGCACTACAGGGGGTTCTAATGAAAAACTGTTTTTT. It is translated as CASSTTGGSNEKLFF.

This clonotype was seen many times. The chain joins TRBV4-3 to TRBJ2-2, with D uncertain. The germline V and J ends were trimmed by 3 bases and 6 bases, with 23 bases remaining between them. Germline values: CDR1 LGHNA, CDR2 YSLEER. The CDR3 is 18 amino acids. CDR3 nucleotide sequence: TGCGCCAGCAGCCACTATAACGGACGGTCTACGTACTCCGGGGAGCTGTTTTTT. Residues: CASSHYNGRSTYSGELFF.

This clonotype was counted ten times or more. The CDR3 DNA reads as TGCGCCAGCAGCTTGTTGGACAGGGGCTACAATGAGCAGTTCTTC. Residues: CASSLLDRGYNEQFF. The chain couples TRBV5-1 to TRBJ2-1; 9 positions agree with TRBD1. Germline V gene sequence: CDR1 SGHRS, CDR2 YFSETQ. The CDR3 is made up of 15 amino acids. V shed 1 base and J 3 bases; nucleotides not matched to a gene: 2.

This clonotype was recorded at least ten times. The rearrangement links TRBV5-1 to TRBJ2-7; 10 nucleotides line up with TRBD1. After removal of 4 bases from V and 2 bases from J, the junction contained 3 bases not matched to a gene. The germline V gene encodes CDR1 SGHRS and CDR2 YFSETQ. This CDR3 is 14 amino acids long. CDR3 sequence (DNA): TGCGCCAGCAGCCCGGGGACAGGGGCCTACGAGCAGTACTTC. Protein: CASSPGTGAYEQYF.